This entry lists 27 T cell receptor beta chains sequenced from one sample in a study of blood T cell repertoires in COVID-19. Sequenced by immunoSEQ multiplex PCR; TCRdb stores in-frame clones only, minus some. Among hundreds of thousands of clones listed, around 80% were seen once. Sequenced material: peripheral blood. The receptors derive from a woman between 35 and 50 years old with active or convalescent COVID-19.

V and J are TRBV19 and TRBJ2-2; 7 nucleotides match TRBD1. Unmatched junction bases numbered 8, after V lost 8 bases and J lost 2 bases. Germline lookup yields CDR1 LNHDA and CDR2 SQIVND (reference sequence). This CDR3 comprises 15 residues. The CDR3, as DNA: TGTGCCAGTCGGTTTGACAGGGTTAACACCGGGGAGCTGTTTTTT. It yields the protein CASRFDRVNTGELFF.

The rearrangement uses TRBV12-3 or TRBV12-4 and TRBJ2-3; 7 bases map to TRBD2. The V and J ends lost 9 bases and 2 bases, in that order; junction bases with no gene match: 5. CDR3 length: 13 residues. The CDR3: CASARGYTDTQYF. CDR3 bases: TGTGCCAGTGCGCGGGGGTACACAGATACGCAGTATTTT.

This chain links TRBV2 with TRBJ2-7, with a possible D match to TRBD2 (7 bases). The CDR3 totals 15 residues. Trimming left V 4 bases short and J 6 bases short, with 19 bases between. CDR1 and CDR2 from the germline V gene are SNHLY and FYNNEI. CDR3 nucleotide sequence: TGTGCCAGCAGTGGCGGGGTCGGGGCGGGGGCCGAGCAGTACTTC. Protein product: CASSGGVGAGAEQYF.

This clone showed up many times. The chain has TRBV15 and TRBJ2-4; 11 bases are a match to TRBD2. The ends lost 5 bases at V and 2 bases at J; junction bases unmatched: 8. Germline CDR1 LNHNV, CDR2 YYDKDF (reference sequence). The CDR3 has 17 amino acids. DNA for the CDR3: TGTGCCACCAGCCCCCTTAGCGGGGGGGCCTCCAAAAACATTCAGTACTTC. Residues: CATSPLSGGASKNIQYF.

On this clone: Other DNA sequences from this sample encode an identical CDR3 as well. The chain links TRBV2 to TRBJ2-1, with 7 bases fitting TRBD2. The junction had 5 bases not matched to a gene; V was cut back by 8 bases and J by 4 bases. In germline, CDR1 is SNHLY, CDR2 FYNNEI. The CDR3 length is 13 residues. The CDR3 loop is CASGGDGYNEQFF. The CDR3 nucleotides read TGTGCCAGCGGGGGGGACGGTTACAATGAGCAGTTCTTC. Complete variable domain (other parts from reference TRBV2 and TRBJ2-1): EPEVTQTPSHQVTQMGQEVILRCVPISNHLYFYWYRQILGQKVEFLVSFYNNEISEKSEIFDDQFSVERPDGSNFTLKIRSTKLEDSAMYFCASGGDGYNEQFFGPGTRLTVL.

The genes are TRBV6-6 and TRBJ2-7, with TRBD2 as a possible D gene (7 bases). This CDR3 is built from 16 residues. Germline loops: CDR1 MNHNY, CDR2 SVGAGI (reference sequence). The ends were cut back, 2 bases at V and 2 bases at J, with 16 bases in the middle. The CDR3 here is CASSYLGGGSTYEQYF. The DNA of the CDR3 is TGTGCCAGCAGTTACCTCGGCGGGGGCTCTACCTACGAGCAGTACTTC.

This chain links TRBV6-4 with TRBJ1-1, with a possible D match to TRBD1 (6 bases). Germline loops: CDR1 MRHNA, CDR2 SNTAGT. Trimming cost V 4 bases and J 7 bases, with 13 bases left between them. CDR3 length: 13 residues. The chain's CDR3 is CASSATDSSEAFF. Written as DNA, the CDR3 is TGTGCCAGCAGTGCGACGGACAGTAGTGAAGCTTTCTTT.

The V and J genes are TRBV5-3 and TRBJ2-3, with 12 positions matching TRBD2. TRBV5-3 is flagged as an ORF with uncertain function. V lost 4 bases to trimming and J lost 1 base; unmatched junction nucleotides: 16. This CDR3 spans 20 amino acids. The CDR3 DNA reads TGTGCCAGAAGCCACGGGACTAGCGGGTCCCATCCACATTGCACAGATACGCAGTATTTT. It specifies CARSHGTSGSHPHCTDTQYF.

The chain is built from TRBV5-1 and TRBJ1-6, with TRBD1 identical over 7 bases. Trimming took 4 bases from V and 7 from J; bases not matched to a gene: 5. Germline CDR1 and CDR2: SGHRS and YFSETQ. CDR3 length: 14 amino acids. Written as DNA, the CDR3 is TGCGCCAGCAGCCCGGGACAGAAGAATTCACCCCTCCACTTT. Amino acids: CASSPGQKNSPLHF.

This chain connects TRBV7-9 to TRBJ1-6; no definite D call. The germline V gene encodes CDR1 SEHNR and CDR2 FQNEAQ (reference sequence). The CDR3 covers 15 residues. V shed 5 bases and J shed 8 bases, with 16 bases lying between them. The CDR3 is CASSRLGGRDSPLHF. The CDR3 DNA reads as TGTGCCAGCAGCCGACTAGGAGGGAGGGATTCACCCCTCCACTTT.

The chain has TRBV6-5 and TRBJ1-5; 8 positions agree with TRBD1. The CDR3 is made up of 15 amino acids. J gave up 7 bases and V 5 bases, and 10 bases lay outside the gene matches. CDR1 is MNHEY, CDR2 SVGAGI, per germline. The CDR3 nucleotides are TGTGCCAGCAGTCCCGGACAGGGAGGTACGCAGCCCCAGCATTTT. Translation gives CASSPGQGGTQPQHF.

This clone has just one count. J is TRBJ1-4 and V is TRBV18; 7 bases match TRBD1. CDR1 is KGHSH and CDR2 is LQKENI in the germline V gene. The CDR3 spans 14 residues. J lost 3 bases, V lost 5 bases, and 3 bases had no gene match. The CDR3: CASSSTGSNEKLFF. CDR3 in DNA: TGTGCCAGCTCATCGACAGGGTCTAATGAAAAACTGTTTTTT. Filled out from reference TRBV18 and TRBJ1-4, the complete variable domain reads NAGVMQNPRHLVRRRGQEARLRCSPMKGHSHVYWYRQLPEEGLKFMVYLQKENIIDESGMPKERFSAEFPKEGPSILRIQQVVRGDSAAYFCASSSTGSNEKLFFGSGTQLSVL.

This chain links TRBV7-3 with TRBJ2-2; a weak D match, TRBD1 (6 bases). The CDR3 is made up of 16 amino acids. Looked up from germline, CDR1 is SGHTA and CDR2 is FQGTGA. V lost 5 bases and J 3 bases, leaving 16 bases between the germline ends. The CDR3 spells CASSPRQGPDTGELFF. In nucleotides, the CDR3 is TGTGCCAGCAGCCCCAGGCAGGGGCCGGACACCGGGGAGCTGTTTTTT.

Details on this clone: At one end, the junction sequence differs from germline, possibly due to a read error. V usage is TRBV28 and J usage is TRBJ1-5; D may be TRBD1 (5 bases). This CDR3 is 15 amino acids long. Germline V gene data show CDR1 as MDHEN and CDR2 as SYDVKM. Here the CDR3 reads CASSYRSLSSQPQHF. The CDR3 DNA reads TGTGCCAGCAGTTACAGGTCCCTGAGCAGTCAGCCCCAGCATTTT.

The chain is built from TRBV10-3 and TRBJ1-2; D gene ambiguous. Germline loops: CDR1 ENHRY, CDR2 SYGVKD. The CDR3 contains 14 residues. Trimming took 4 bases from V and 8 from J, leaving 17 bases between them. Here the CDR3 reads CAISAADLGGGYTF. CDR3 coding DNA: TGTGCCATCAGTGCCGCGGACCTAGGCGGGGGCTACACCTTC.

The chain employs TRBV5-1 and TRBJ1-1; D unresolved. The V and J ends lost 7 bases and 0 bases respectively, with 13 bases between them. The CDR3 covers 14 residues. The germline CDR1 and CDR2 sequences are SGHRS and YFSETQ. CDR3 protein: CASSGRGMNTEAFF. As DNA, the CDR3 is TGCGCCAGCTCAGGTCGGGGAATGAACACTGAAGCTTTCTTT.

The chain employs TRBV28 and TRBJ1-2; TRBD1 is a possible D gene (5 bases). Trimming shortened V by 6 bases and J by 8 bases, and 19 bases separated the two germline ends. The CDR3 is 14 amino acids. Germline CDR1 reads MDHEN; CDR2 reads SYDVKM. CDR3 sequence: CASRGRPGREGYTF. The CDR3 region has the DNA TGTGCCAGCAGGGGGCGCCCGGGCCGAGAGGGCTACACCTTC.

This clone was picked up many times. CDR3 amino acids: CASSDSEHDTQYF. In nucleotides, the CDR3 is TGTGCCAGCAGTGACTCGGAGCACGATACGCAGTATTTT. The J gene is TRBJ2-3, the V gene TRBV6-4; no reliable D call. The V and J ends lost 0 bases and 6 bases respectively, with 7 bases between them. The CDR3 extends over 13 amino acids. Germline V gene data show CDR1 as MRHNA and CDR2 as SNTAGT.

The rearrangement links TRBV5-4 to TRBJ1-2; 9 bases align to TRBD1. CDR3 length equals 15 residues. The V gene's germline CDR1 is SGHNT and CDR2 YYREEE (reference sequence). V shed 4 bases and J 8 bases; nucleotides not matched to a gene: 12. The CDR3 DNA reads TGTGCCAGCAGCCAACTCGGGACAGGGCGGCGCGGCTACACCTTC. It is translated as CASSQLGTGRRGYTF.

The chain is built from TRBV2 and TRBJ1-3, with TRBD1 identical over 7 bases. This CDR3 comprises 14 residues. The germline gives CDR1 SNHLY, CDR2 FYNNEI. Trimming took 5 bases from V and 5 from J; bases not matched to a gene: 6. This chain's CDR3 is CASSLRQGRNTIYF. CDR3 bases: TGTGCCAGCAGTTTACGACAGGGAAGAAACACCATATATTTT. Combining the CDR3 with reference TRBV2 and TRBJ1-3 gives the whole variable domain EPEVTQTPSHQVTQMGQEVILRCVPISNHLYFYWYRQILGQKVEFLVSFYNNEISEKSEIFDDQFSVERPDGSNFTLKIRSTKLEDSAMYFCASSLRQGRNTIYFGEGSWLTVV.

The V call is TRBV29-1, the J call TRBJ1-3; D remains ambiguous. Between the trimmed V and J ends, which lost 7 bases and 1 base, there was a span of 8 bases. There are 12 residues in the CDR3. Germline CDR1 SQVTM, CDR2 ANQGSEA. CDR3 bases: TGCAGCGCCCAGTTATCTGGAAACACCATATATTTT. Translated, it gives CSAQLSGNTIYF.

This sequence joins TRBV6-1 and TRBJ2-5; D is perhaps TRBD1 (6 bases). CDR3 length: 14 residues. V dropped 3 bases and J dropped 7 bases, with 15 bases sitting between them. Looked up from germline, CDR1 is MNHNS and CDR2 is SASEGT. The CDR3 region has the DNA TGTGCCAGCAGTGAGAGACAGGTCACCGGGACCCAGTACTTC. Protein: CASSERQVTGTQYF.

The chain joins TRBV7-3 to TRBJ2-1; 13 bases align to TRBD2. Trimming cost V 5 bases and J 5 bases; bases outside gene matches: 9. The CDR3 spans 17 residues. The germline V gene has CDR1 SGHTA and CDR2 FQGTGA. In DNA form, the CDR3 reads TGTGCCAGCAGCCCAACGGGACTAGCGGGGCAGAACAATGAGCAGTTCTTC. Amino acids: CASSPTGLAGQNNEQFF.

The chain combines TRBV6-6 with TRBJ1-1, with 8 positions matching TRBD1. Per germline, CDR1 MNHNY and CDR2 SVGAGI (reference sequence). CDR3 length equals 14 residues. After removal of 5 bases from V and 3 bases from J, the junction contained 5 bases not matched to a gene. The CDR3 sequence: CASSRQGQDTEAFF. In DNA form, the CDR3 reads TGTGCCAGCAGTAGACAGGGGCAGGACACTGAAGCTTTCTTT.

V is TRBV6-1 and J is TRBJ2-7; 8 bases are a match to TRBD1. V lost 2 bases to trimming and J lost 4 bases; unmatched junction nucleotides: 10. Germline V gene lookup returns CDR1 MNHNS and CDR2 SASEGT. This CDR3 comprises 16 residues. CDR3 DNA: TGTGCCAGCAGTGAAAATGGACAGGGTGCTCGGTACGAGCAGTACTTC. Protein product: CASSENGQGARYEQYF.

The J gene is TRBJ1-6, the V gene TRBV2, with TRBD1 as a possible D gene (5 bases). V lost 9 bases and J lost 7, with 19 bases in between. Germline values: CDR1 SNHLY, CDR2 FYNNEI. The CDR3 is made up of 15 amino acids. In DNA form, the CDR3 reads TGTGCCAGTCTCCCGGGGGGACCGACGAATTCACCCCTCCACTTT. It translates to CASLPGGPTNSPLHF.

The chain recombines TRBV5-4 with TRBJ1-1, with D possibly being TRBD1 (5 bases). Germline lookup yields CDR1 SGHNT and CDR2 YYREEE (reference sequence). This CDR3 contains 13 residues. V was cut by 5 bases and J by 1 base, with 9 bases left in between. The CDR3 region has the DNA TGTGCCAGCAGATACGGACAGAACACTGAAGCTTTCTTT. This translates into CASRYGQNTEAFF.